The 18 T cell receptor beta chains below were found in one sample sequenced in a study of T cells in Graves' hyperthyroidism and ophthalmopathy. RNA transcripts yielded amplified TCR beta CDR3 regions. First-round RT-PCR of the TCR CDR3 relied on the HTBI primer set. TCRdb re-derived calls from the multiplex PCR reads in MiXCR, one entry per CDR3 protein. The data contain around 350,000 distinct CDR3 sequences, approximately 19% of them singletons. Sequencing was carried out using blood. These receptors were taken from a woman aged 18-29 years with Graves' hyperthyroidism.

Many counts were recorded for this clonotype. The CDR3 is CASRSSGGPSYEQYF. The DNA of the CDR3 is TGTGCCAGCAGGAGTTCCGGCGGACCGAGCTACGAGCAGTACTTC. The V and J genes are TRBV3-1 and TRBJ2-7, with D unresolved. V dropped 6 bases and J dropped 3 bases, with 18 bases sitting between them. CDR3 length: 15 amino acids. Germline-derived CDR1 and CDR2 are LGHDT and YNNKEL (reference sequence).

Many counts were recorded for this clonotype. V gene TRBV15 combines with J gene TRBJ1-5; possible D gene TRBD1, 6 bases. V lost 0 bases and J lost 5, with 11 bases in between. The V gene's germline CDR1 is LNHNV and CDR2 YYDKDF (reference sequence). The CDR3 is 15 amino acids. DNA for the CDR3: TGTGCCACCAGCAGAGAGGAGGGGGGGGATCAGCCCCAGCATTTT. Translation gives CATSREEGGDQPQHF.

The rearrangement uses TRBV7-9 and TRBJ1-5; TRBD1 agrees at 7 bases. Germline V gives CDR1 SEHNR, CDR2 FQNEAQ (reference sequence). With V trimmed by 5 bases and J by 6 bases, 7 bases remained unmatched. The CDR3 contains 14 residues. CDR3 protein: CASSTDRDGQPQHF. Written as DNA, the CDR3 is TGTGCCAGCAGCACAGACAGGGACGGTCAGCCCCAGCATTTT.

The J gene is TRBJ1-3, the V gene TRBV19, with D unclear. The CDR3 spans 16 residues. Germline V gene lookup returns CDR1 LNHDA and CDR2 SQIVND (reference sequence). V shed 7 bases and J shed 2 bases, with 18 bases lying between them. This CDR3 reads CASTLARVGPGNTIYF. Written as DNA, the CDR3 is TGTGCCAGTACCCTCGCGAGGGTGGGTCCTGGAAACACCATATATTTT.

This clonotype occurred many times. This chain connects TRBV6-5 to TRBJ1-2, with D possibly being TRBD1 (5 bases). The CDR3 is 11 amino acids. Germline V gene data show CDR1 as MNHEY and CDR2 as SVGAGI. V was clipped by 8 bases and J by 8 bases, with 12 bases between them. The CDR3 DNA follows: TGTGCCAGCGGGTGGGGCACCGGCTACACCTTC. It translates to CASGWGTGYTF.

This clonotype occurred many times. This chain connects TRBV7-3 to TRBJ2-7; 10 bases agree with TRBD2. Germline CDR1 and CDR2: SGHTA and FQGTGA. The CDR3 length is 16 residues. Germline trimming cut 6 bases from V and 6 bases from J; bases unmatched to any gene: 14. CDR3 residues: CASSPGLAVDFGEQYF. CDR3 nucleotide sequence: TGTGCCAGCAGTCCAGGACTAGCGGTGGATTTCGGCGAGCAGTACTTC.

This clonotype was counted ten times or more. Written as DNA, the CDR3 is TGTGCCTGGAGTGAGAGTACCACCATATATTTT. As protein: CAWSESTTIYF. The genes are TRBV30 and TRBJ1-3; D remains unclear. The length of the CDR3 is 11 residues. Germline assignment: CDR1 GTSNPN and CDR2 SVGIG (reference sequence). Between the trimmed V and J ends, which lost 1 base and 9 bases, there was a span of 7 bases.

Only one count was recorded for this clonotype. The CDR3 region has the DNA TGTGCCAGCAGTACCCTGACAGGGGAGAACACTGAAGCTTTCTTT. Its translation: CASSTLTGENTEAFF. This chain connects TRBV12-3 or TRBV12-4 to TRBJ1-1, with 8 positions matching TRBD1. The CDR3 extends over 15 amino acids. The trim removed 5 bases at V and 1 base at J, leaving 6 bases unmatched.

This clonotype was found many times. V is TRBV11-2 and J is TRBJ2-7; perhaps D is TRBD1 or TRBD2 (5 bases each). Germline-derived CDR1 and CDR2 are SGHAT and FQNNGV. The CDR3 length is 14 residues. Trimming shortened V by 4 bases and J by 5 bases, and 15 bases separated the two germline ends. The CDR3 reads CASSSRGRENEQYF. The CDR3 DNA sequence: TGTGCCAGCAGCTCAAGGGGCAGGGAGAACGAGCAGTACTTC.

This clonotype turned up a few times. The chain combines TRBV19 with TRBJ1-1; D unclear. Between the trimmed V and J ends, which lost 10 bases and 6 bases, there was a span of 3 bases. This CDR3 comprises 8 residues. Germline V gives CDR1 LNHDA, CDR2 SQIVND (reference sequence). In DNA form, the CDR3 reads TGTGCCACCGCTGAAGCTTTCTTT. Translation: CATAEAFF.

This clonotype was detected many times. J is TRBJ2-7 and V is TRBV12-3 or TRBV12-4; 9 positions match TRBD1. J lost 3 bases, V lost 3 bases, and 3 bases had no gene match. The CDR3 runs to 14 residues. CDR3 loop: CASSLNRGLYEQYF. The DNA of the CDR3 is TGTGCCAGCAGTTTGAACAGGGGGCTCTACGAGCAGTACTTC.

At least ten counts were recorded for this clonotype. This chain connects TRBV2 to TRBJ1-2; possibly TRBD1 for D (6 bases). Germline CDR1 and CDR2: SNHLY and FYNNEI. The CDR3 covers 14 residues. The V end was cut by 7 bases, the J end by 1 base, with 13 bases between. The DNA for the CDR3 is TGTGCCAGCACACTGGGGGGCGGTAACTATGGCTACACCTTC. It translates to CASTLGGGNYGYTF.

The chain joins TRBV6-2 or TRBV6-3 to TRBJ2-7, with TRBD2 matching 9 bases. The CDR3 runs 16 residues. Germline assignment: CDR1 MNHEY and CDR2 SVGEGT. Germline trimming cut 2 bases from V and 4 bases from J; bases unmatched to any gene: 9. CDR3 residues: CASSYGDSGRRYEQYF. The CDR3, as DNA: TGTGCCAGCAGTTACGGGGATAGCGGGAGAAGGTACGAGCAGTACTTC.

In this sample, this clonotype turned up a few times. The gene calls are TRBV6-1 and TRBJ1-4; perhaps TRBD1 as D (6 bases). This CDR3 is built from 14 residues. Germline-derived CDR1 and CDR2 are MNHNS and SASEGT. Trimming removed 3 bases at V and 4 bases at J, with 9 bases between. The CDR3 here is CASSEGGGNEKLFF. In DNA form, the CDR3 reads TGTGCCAGCAGTGAGGGGGGCGGTAATGAAAAACTGTTTTTT.

This clonotype occurred many times. The rearrangement joins TRBV11-2 to TRBJ1-2, with D perhaps matching TRBD1 (5 bases). The CDR3 is made up of 15 amino acids. V gave up 1 base and J gave up 8 bases, with 17 bases separating them. The germline gives CDR1 SGHAT, CDR2 FQNNGV. The CDR3 protein is CASSLGRREFSGYTF. The CDR3, as DNA: TGTGCCAGCAGCTTAGGTCGCAGGGAGTTTTCGGGCTACACCTTC.

This clonotype was detected many times. J is TRBJ1-5 and V is TRBV20-1, with D perhaps TRBD1 (6 bases). The CDR3 covers 14 residues. V gave up 5 bases and J gave up 4 bases, with 15 bases separating them. Germline V lookup: CDR1 DFQATT, CDR2 SNEGSKA (reference sequence). The CDR3 loop reads CSARAGATNQPQHF. The DNA of the CDR3 is TGCAGTGCTCGAGCAGGGGCTACTAATCAGCCCCAGCATTTT.

This clonotype came up many times. The gene calls are TRBV20-1 and TRBJ2-5, with D perhaps assigned TRBD1 or TRBD2 (6 bases each). Germline CDR1 DFQATT, CDR2 SNEGSKA (reference sequence). The CDR3 is 12 amino acids. V was shortened by 6 bases and J by 5 bases, with 13 bases between the two germline ends. The CDR3 spells CSALGGRETQYF. As DNA, the CDR3 is TGCAGTGCCCTCGGGGGCCGGGAGACCCAGTACTTC.

This clonotype was seen many times. The V and J genes are TRBV7-6 and TRBJ1-3, with D unclear. Trimming removed 5 bases from V and 10 bases from J, with 18 bases in between. Germline loops: CDR1 SGHVS, CDR2 FNYEAQ. The CDR3 spans 14 residues. The CDR3 sequence: CASSDMYSAGTIYF. Written as DNA, the CDR3 is TGTGCCAGCAGCGATATGTACTCGGCGGGAACCATATATTTT.